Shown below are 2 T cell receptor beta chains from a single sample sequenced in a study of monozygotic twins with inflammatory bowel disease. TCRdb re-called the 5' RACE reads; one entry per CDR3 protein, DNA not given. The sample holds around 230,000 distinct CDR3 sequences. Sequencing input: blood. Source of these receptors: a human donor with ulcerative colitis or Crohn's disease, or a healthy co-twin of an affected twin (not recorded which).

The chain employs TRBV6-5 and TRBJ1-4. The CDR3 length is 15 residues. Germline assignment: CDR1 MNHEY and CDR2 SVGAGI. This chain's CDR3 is CASSYSTAAREKLFF.

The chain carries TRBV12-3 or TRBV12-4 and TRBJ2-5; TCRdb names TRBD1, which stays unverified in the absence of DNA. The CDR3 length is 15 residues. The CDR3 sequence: CASSLGQGHQETQYF.